What follows are 16 T cell receptor beta chains derived from one specimen sequenced in a study of T-cell reconstitution after alpha-beta-depleted transplantation in children. Molecular barcoding with unique molecular identifiers was used for the TCRbeta library. MiXCR, run by TCRdb on the PCR reads, gives a single entry per CDR3 protein. The table records roughly 610,000 distinct CDR3 sequences, 10% to 13% of them present only once. The source was PBMCs from the stem cell graft donor, collected from the stem cell graft. The receptors here all came from a human donor who donated a stem cell graft to a child with acute myeloid leukemia.

This clonotype was recorded many times. This sequence joins TRBV7-3 and TRBJ2-6; D is undetermined. Trimming took off 2 bases at V and 2 bases at J, with 10 bases between the two ends. The CDR3 totals 16 residues. Germline CDR1 reads SGHTA; CDR2 reads FQGTGA. This chain's CDR3 is CASSLAGLAGANVLTF. DNA of the CDR3: TGTGCCAGCAGCTTAGCAGGTCTCGCTGGGGCCAACGTCCTGACTTTC.

This clonotype has only a few counts. The chain recombines TRBV20-1 with TRBJ2-1; D gene unclear. Germline V lookup: CDR1 DFQATT, CDR2 SNEGSKA (reference sequence). Trimming took 8 bases from V and 2 from J, leaving 10 bases between them. CDR3 length: 12 amino acids. Written as DNA, the CDR3 is TGCAGTCCTCGGACCCCCTACAATGAGCAGTTCTTC. Translated, it gives CSPRTPYNEQFF.

The table lists this clonotype with many counts. The chain links TRBV20-1 to TRBJ2-2; D is possibly TRBD2 (5 bases). The ends were cut back, 7 bases at V and 0 bases at J, with 9 bases in the middle. Germline V gives CDR1 DFQATT, CDR2 SNEGSKA (reference sequence). The CDR3 runs 13 residues. As DNA, the CDR3 is TGCAGTGGAGCGGAACCGAACACCGGGGAGCTGTTTTTT. This encodes CSGAEPNTGELFF.

This clonotype was found a few times. The J gene is TRBJ2-7, the V gene TRBV4-1, with D perhaps TRBD1 (5 bases). The V gene lost 1 base and the J gene lost 3 bases, with 13 bases spanning the gap. This CDR3 region has 15 residues. Germline V lookup: CDR1 MGHRA, CDR2 YSYEKL. CDR3 protein: CASSQGTIFIYEQYF. The CDR3 region has the DNA TGCGCCAGCAGCCAAGGGACAATTTTTATCTACGAGCAGTACTTC.

In its sample, this clonotype was seen many times. The chain recombines TRBV29-1 with TRBJ1-2; 9 bases fit TRBD1. The CDR3 is made up of 12 amino acids. The junction had 8 bases not matched to a gene; V was cut back by 6 bases and J by 9 bases. Germline V gene sequence: CDR1 SQVTM, CDR2 ANQGSEA. For the CDR3, the DNA is TGCAGCGTCGTAGGGACAGGGTACAGCTACACCTTC. Amino acid sequence: CSVVGTGYSYTF.

Many counts were recorded for this clonotype. The chain carries TRBV4-2 and TRBJ2-5; possible D gene TRBD2, 5 bases. The V end was cut by 4 bases, the J end by 5 bases, with 14 bases between. The length of the CDR3 is 14 residues. Germline lookup yields CDR1 LGHNA and CDR2 YNFKEQ. Written as DNA, the CDR3 is TGTGCCAGCAGCCTCAGTCGGGGTTCTGAGACCCAGTACTTC. It specifies CASSLSRGSETQYF.

The rearrangement links TRBV20-1 to TRBJ2-1, with 14 bases aligning to TRBD2. Per the germline V gene, CDR1 is DFQATT and CDR2 is SNEGSKA (reference sequence). The J segment lost 2 bases and the V segment lost 2 bases, leaving 11 bases of the junction unmatched. CDR3 length equals 19 residues. Here the CDR3 reads CSARFVGTSGRLPYNEQFF. The DNA for the CDR3 is TGCAGTGCTAGATTCGTTGGGACTAGCGGGAGATTGCCCTACAATGAGCAGTTCTTC.

This clonotype was found many times. This chain uses TRBV4-3 with TRBJ1-1; D is ambiguous. This CDR3 is built from 15 residues. Deletions cut 0 bases from V and 5 bases from J, with 13 bases between. Germline lookup yields CDR1 LGHNA and CDR2 YSLEER. The CDR3 spells CASSQDSAGRTEAFF. Written as DNA, the CDR3 is TGCGCCAGCAGCCAAGACTCTGCGGGGAGGACTGAAGCTTTCTTT.

The sample holds a few counts of this clonotype. This chain connects TRBV7-2 to TRBJ2-3, with 8 bases lining up with TRBD2. Looked up from germline, CDR1 is SGHTA and CDR2 is FQGNSA. The V gene end was trimmed by 0 bases and the J gene end by 4 bases; junction bases not matched to a gene: 15. The CDR3 contains 19 residues. The chain's CDR3 is CASSLAPRGPSGRSDTQYF. The DNA for the CDR3 is TGTGCCAGCAGCTTAGCCCCCCGCGGTCCCAGCGGGAGATCAGATACGCAGTATTTT.

This clonotype was counted only a few times. The rearrangement links TRBV2 to TRBJ1-5, with D possibly being TRBD1 (5 bases). Trimming took off 0 bases at V and 5 bases at J, with 11 bases between the two ends. The germline gives CDR1 SNHLY, CDR2 FYNNEI. The CDR3 runs to 15 residues. The CDR3 sequence is CASSEARGSHQPQHF. As DNA, the CDR3 is TGTGCCAGCAGTGAAGCGCGGGGGTCTCATCAGCCCCAGCATTTT.

This chain links TRBV4-3 with TRBJ2-1; a weak D match, TRBD2 (5 bases). This CDR3 contains 17 residues. Trimming took off 0 bases at V and 4 bases at J, with 16 bases between the two ends. The germline V gene encodes CDR1 LGHNA and CDR2 YSLEER. The CDR3 reads CASSQDRGVTSYNEQFF. As DNA, the CDR3 is TGCGCCAGCAGCCAAGATCGGGGTGTAACTTCTTACAATGAGCAGTTCTTC.

This chain joins TRBV7-2 and TRBJ1-3, with D possibly being TRBD1 (6 bases). CDR3 length: 15 amino acids. CDR1 is SGHTA, CDR2 FQGNSA, per germline. V shed 6 bases and J shed 0 bases, with 12 bases lying between them. CDR3 region: CASRGGTGSGNTIYF. DNA of the CDR3: TGTGCCAGCAGAGGGGGGACTGGCTCTGGAAACACCATATATTTT.

Here the CDR3 DNA reads TGTGCCAGCAGTTACTCGATAATAGCGGGAGGGCATCCCTACGAGCAGTACTTC. Protein product: CASSYSIIAGGHPYEQYF. The chain couples TRBV6-2 or TRBV6-3 to TRBJ2-7; TRBD2 aligns across 11 bases. This CDR3 is 18 amino acids long. The V segment lost 0 bases and the J segment 2 bases; nucleotides outside the gene matches: 9. Germline CDR1 MNHEY, CDR2 SVGEGT.

Only a few counts were recorded for this clonotype. The chain links TRBV12-3 or TRBV12-4 to TRBJ2-3; D remains ambiguous. V shed 2 bases and J shed 5 bases, with 11 bases lying between them. The CDR3 runs to 14 residues. CDR3 DNA sequence: TGTGCCAGCAGTTTACTCGGCCAAGGAGATACGCAGTATTTT. It codes for CASSLLGQGDTQYF.

V and J are TRBV20-1 and TRBJ2-2; 13 bases match TRBD2. CDR1 and CDR2 from the germline V gene are DFQATT and SNEGSKA (reference sequence). The junction had 9 bases not matched to a gene; V was cut back by 0 bases and J by 5 bases. The length of the CDR3 is 18 residues. The DNA of the CDR3 is TGCAGTGCTAGAGATGGGTGGACTAGCGGGAGCGCGACCGGGGAGCTGTTTTTT. It translates to CSARDGWTSGSATGELFF.

This clonotype occurred many times. V gene TRBV9 combines with J gene TRBJ2-1; D not certain. V lost 4 bases and J lost 0, with 8 bases in between. The germline V gene encodes CDR1 SGDLS and CDR2 YYNGEE. The CDR3 covers 14 residues. The CDR3 region has the DNA TGTGCCAGCAGCTTCGCTAGCTCCTACAATGAGCAGTTCTTC. As protein: CASSFASSYNEQFF.